A selection of T cell receptor beta chains follows, all from one sample in a study of response to subunit inactivated influenza vaccine. Each CDR3 protein is one row after TCRdb ran MiXCR on the RT-PCR reads. The data contain about 570,000 distinct CDR3 sequences, around 10% of them singletons. These sequences were also reported in another study, on T cells expressing NK-cell markers.

Sequenced material: PBMCs from blood, taken on the day of vaccination. Every receptor here comes from a man aged 50 to 59 who received an inactivated influenza vaccine. The conserved cysteine and the conserved F or W are not part of the CDR3 here.

j_call,v_call,cdr3_length,cdr3_aa
TRBJ2-2,TRBV2,12,ASSENRAYGELF
TRBJ2-4,TRBV20-1,8,SAHRQNQY
TRBJ2-1,TRBV20-1,14,SAWPSGSGSYNEQF
TRBJ2-1,TRBV7-9,12,ASSLAVLAGEQF
TRBJ2-3,TRBV10-3,13,AIKEGTGGPDTQY
TRBJ2-4,TRBV11-2,17,ASSQRLPGLGEGQNIQY
TRBJ2-7,TRBV12-3/TRBV12-4,16,ASSSAGQAILGDSEQY
TRBJ2-4,TRBV20-1,12,SAVPPREGFIQY
TRBJ2-4,TRBV29-1,13,SAAAGQGRGGIQY
TRBJ2-7,TRBV12-3/TRBV12-4,11,ASSSQGPYEQY
TRBJ2-3,TRBV7-8,12,ASSLTRTTDTQY
TRBJ2-5,TRBV28,13,ASSSPPTGSETQY
TRBJ2-2,TRBV29-1,10,SVDGGTGELF
TRBJ1-2,TRBV29-1,12,SVDTQGSPYGYT
TRBJ1-4,TRBV20-1,11,SARDRGSEKLF
TRBJ1-1,TRBV10-3,11,AISESFGTEAF
TRBJ2-5,TRBV15,12,ATSNRQAAETQY
TRBJ2-7,TRBV20-1,11,SAADTSSYEQY
TRBJ2-4,TRBV12-3/TRBV12-4,9,ASSLWDIQY
TRBJ2-2,TRBV19,13,ASSPAGRGTGELF
TRBJ1-5,TRBV10-3,13,AISERGQSNQPQH
TRBJ2-7,TRBV12-3/TRBV12-4,11,ASTWAGGYEQY
TRBJ1-2,TRBV18,13,ASSQDRALGYGYT
TRBJ2-7,TRBV9,13,ASSVGWDRSYEQY
TRBJ2-7,TRBV5-6,15,ASSLGLGGGPSYEQY
TRBJ2-7,TRBV18,13,ASSPSGGNPYEQY
TRBJ2-3,TRBV28,11,ASSWANTDTQY
TRBJ2-3,TRBV5-6,13,ASSFRSIGSDTQY
TRBJ1-2,TRBV7-8,12,ASSLYASNYGYT
TRBJ1-1,TRBV12-3/TRBV12-4,10,ASSSTTAGAF
TRBJ2-1,TRBV6-2/TRBV6-3,13,ASSLTSSAYNEQF
TRBJ1-3,TRBV5-6,11,ASSRERGNTIY
TRBJ1-1,TRBV28,11,ASRKQGRTEAF
TRBJ2-3,TRBV5-1,17,ASSLLAGNNIQSTDTQY
TRBJ2-3,TRBV6-4,15,ASSDSALAGLKDTQY
TRBJ2-1,TRBV15,15,ATSGGVTGTNYNEQF
TRBJ2-7,TRBV7-2,18,ASSLVAYRGRLATSYEQY
TRBJ1-6,TRBV20-1,13,SARGMQQGSSPLH
TRBJ2-1,TRBV9,11,ASSVGGNNEQF
TRBJ2-7,TRBV28,13,ASRGDFQSSYEQY
TRBJ2-3,TRBV20-1,11,SARLAGTDTQY
TRBJ2-1,TRBV7-2,14,ASSLPGRSSYNEQF
TRBJ2-7,TRBV9,11,ASNRGTEYEQY
TRBJ2-5,TRBV29-1,12,SVKAGGPQETQY
TRBJ1-5,TRBV2,12,ASSKTGLNQPQH
TRBJ2-7,TRBV6-2/TRBV6-3,10,ASRAGTYEQY
TRBJ2-3,TRBV7-2,12,ASSVSPSTDTQY
TRBJ2-5,TRBV12-3/TRBV12-4,15,ASSLRLNTGLQETQY
TRBJ2-1,TRBV28,17,ASSFPRRRGSGVYNEQF
TRBJ1-4,TRBV5-1,12,ASSSGQLNEKLF